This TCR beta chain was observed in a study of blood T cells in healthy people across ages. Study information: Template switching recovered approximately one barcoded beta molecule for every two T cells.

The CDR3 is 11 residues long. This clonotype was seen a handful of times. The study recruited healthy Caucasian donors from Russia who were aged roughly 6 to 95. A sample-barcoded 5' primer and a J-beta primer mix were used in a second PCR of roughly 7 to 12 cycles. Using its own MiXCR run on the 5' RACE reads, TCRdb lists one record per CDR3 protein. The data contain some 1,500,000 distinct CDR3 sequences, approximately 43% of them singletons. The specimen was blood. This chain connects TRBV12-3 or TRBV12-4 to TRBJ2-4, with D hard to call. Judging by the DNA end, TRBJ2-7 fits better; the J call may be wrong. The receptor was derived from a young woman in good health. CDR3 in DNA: TGTGCCAGCAGTTTTACAGACGAGCAGTACTTC. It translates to CASSFTDEQYF.